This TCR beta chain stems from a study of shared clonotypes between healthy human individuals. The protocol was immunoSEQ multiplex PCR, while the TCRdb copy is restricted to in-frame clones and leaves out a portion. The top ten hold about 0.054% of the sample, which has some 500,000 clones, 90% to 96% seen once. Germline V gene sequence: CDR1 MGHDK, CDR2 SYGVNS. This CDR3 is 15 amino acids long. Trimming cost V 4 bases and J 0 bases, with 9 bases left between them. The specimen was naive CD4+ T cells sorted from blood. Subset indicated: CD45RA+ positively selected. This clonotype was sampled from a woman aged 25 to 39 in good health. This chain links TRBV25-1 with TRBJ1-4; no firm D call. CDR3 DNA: TGTGCCAGCAGTGCCGCCAGCTCAACTAATGAAAAACTGTTTTTT. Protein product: CASSAASSTNEKLFF. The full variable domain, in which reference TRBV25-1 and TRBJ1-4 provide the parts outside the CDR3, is EADIYQTPRYLVIGTGKKITLECSQTMGHDKMYWYQQDPGMELHLIHYSYGVNSTEKGDLSSESTVSRIRTEHFPLTLESARPSHTSQYLCASSAASSTNEKLFFGSGTQLSVL.